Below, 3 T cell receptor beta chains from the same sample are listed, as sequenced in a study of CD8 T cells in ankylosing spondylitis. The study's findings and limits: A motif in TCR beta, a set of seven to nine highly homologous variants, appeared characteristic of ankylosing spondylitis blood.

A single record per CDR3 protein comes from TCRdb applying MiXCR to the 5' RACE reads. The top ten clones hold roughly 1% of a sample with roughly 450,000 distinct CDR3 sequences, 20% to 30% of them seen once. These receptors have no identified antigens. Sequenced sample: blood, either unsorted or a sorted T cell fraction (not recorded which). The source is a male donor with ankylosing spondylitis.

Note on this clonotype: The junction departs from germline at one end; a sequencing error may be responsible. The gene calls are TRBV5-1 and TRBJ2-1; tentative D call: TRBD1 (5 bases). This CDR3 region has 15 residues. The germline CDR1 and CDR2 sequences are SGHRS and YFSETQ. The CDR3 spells CASSLAGQGGNEQLF. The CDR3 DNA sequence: TGCGCCAGCAGCTTGGCCGGGCAGGGTGGGAATGAGCAGCTCTTC.

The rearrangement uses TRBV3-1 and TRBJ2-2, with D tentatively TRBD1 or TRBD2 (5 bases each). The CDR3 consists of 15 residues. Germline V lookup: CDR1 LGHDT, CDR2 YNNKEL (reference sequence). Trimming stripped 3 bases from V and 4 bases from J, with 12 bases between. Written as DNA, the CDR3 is TGTGCCAGCAGCCAGGGACGTAAGCGCACCGGGGAGCTGTTTTTT. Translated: CASSQGRKRTGELFF.

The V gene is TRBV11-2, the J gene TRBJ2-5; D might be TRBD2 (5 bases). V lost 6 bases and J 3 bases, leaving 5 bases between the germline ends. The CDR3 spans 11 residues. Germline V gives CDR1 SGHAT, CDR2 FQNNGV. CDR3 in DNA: TGTGCCAGCAGGGAGGAAGAGACCCAGTACTTC. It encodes CASREEETQYF.